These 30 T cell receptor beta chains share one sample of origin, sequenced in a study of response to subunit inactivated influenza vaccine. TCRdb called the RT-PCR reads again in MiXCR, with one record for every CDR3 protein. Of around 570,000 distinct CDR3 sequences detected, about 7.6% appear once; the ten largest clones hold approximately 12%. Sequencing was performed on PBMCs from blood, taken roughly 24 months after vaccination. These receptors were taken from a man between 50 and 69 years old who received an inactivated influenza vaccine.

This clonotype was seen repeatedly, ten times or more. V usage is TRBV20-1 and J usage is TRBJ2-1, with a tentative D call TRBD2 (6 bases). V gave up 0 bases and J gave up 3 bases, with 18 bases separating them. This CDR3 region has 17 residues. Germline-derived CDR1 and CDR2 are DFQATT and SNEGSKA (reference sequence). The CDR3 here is CSARDPSGTRRYNEQFF. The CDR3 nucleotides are TGCAGTGCTAGAGATCCCTCCGGGACTCGCCGCTACAATGAGCAGTTCTTC.

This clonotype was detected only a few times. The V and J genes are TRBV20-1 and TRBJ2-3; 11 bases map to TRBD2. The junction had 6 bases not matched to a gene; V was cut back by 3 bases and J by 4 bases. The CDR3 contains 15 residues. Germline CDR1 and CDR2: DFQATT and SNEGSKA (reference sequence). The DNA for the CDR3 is TGCAGTGCTAGCCCTCTTAGCGGGGGGGCAGATACGCAGTATTTT. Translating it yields CSASPLSGGADTQYF.

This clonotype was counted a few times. The CDR3 coding sequence is TGCGCCAGCAGCTCCCTTAGCGGGGGGAGCGGGGATACGCAGTATTTT. Its translation is CASSSLSGGSGDTQYF. The rearrangement links TRBV5-1 to TRBJ2-3; 10 positions agree with TRBD2. Germline V gene lookup returns CDR1 SGHRS and CDR2 YFSETQ. Losses at the gene ends were 3 bases for V and 6 bases for J; bases not matched to a gene: 10. CDR3 length: 16 amino acids.

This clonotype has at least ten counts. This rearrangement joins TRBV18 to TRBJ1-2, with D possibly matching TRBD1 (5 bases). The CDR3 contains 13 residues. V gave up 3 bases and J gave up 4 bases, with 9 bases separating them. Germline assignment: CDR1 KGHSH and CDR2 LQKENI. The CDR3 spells CASSPPGGYGYTF. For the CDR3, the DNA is TGTGCCAGCTCACCTCCCGGGGGCTATGGCTACACCTTC.

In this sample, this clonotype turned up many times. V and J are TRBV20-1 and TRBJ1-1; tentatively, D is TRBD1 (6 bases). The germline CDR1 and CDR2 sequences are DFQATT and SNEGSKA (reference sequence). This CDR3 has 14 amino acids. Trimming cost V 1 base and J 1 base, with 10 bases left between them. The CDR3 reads CSARAGHPNTEAFF. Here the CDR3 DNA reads TGCAGTGCTAGAGCGGGACACCCGAACACTGAAGCTTTCTTT.

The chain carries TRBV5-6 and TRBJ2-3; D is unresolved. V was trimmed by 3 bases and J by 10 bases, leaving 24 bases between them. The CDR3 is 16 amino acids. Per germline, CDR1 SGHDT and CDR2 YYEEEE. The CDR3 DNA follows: TGTGCCAGCAGCTCGCAAAGGCGGCAGGACCTTAAACCGCAGTATTTT. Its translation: CASSSQRRQDLKPQYF.

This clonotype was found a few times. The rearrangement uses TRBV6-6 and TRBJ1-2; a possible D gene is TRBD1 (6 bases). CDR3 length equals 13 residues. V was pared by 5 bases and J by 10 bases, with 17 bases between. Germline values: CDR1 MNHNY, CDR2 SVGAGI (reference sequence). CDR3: CASSDQGRKDYTF. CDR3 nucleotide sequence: TGTGCCAGCAGTGATCAGGGGAGGAAGGACTACACCTTC.

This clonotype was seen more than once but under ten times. This CDR3 reads CASSGAWQPQHF. DNA of the CDR3: TGTGCCAGCTCGGGGGCTTGGCAGCCCCAGCATTTT. This chain links TRBV6-2 or TRBV6-3 with TRBJ1-5; TRBD1 might be the D (6 bases). The CDR3 extends over 12 amino acids. Trimming took off 8 bases at V and 7 bases at J, with 12 bases between the two ends. The germline V gene encodes CDR1 MNHEY and CDR2 SVGEGT.

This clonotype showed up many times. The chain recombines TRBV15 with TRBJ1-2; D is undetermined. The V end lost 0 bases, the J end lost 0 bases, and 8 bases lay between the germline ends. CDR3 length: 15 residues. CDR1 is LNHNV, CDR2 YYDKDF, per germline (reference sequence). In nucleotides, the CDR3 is TGTGCCACCAGCAGAGATACAGCAACTAACTATGGCTACACCTTC. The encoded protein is CATSRDTATNYGYTF.

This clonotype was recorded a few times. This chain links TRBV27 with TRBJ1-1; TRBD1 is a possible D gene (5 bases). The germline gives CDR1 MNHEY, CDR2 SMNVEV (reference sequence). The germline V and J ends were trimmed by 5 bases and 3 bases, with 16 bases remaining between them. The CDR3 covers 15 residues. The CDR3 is CASSPRRGFDTEAFF. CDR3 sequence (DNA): TGTGCCAGCAGTCCAAGGAGGGGTTTTGACACTGAAGCTTTCTTT.

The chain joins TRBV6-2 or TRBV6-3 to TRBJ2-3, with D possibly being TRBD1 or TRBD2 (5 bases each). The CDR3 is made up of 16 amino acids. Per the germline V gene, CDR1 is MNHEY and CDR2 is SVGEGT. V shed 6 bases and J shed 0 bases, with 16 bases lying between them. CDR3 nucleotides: TGTGCCAGCAGGCCCGGGACCCGAGGGAGCACAGATACGCAGTATTTT. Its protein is CASRPGTRGSTDTQYF.

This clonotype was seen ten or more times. CDR3 sequence (DNA): TGCAGTGCTAGAGATATACAGCTTTTCACAGATACGCAGTATTTT. Translated: CSARDIQLFTDTQYF. The genes are TRBV20-1 and TRBJ2-3; no clear D. The germline V gene encodes CDR1 DFQATT and CDR2 SNEGSKA (reference sequence). The CDR3 is 15 amino acids. V gave up 0 bases and J gave up 2 bases, with 12 bases separating them.

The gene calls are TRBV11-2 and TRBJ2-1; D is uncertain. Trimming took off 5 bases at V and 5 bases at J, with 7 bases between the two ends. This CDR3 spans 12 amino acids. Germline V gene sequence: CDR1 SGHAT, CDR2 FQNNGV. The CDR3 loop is CASSHRNNEQFF. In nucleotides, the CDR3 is TGTGCCAGCAGCCACAGAAACAATGAGCAGTTCTTC.

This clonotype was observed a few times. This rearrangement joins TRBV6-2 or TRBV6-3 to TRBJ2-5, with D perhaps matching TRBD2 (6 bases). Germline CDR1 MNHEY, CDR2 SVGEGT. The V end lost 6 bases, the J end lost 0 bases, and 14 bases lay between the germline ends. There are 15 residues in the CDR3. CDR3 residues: CASSALGGNQETQYF. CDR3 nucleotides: TGTGCCAGCAGCGCCCTGGGGGGAAACCAAGAGACCCAGTACTTC.

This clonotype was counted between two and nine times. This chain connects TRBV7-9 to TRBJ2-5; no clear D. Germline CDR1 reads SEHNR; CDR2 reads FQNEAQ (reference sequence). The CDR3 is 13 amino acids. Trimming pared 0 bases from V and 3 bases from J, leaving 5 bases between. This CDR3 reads CASSLASKETQYF. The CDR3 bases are TGTGCCAGCAGCTTAGCCTCTAAAGAGACCCAGTACTTC.

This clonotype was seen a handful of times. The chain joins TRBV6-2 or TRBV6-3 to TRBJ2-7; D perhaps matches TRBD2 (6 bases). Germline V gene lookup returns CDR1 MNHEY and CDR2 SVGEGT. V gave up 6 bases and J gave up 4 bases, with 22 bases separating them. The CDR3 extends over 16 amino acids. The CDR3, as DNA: TGTGCCAGCAGCCATGGAGGGCTAAACCTAGGGTACGAGCAGTACTTC. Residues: CASSHGGLNLGYEQYF.

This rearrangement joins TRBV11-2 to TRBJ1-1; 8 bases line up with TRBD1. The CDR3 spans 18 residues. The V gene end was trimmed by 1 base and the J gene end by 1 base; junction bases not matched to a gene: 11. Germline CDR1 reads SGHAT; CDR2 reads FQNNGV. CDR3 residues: CASSLGTGWGTSNTEAFF. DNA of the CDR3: TGTGCCAGCAGCTTAGGGACAGGGTGGGGGACCTCGAACACTGAAGCTTTCTTT. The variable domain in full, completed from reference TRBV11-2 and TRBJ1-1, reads EAGVAQSPRYKIIEKRQSVAFWCNPISGHATLYWYQQILGQGPKLLIQFQNNGVVDDSQLPKDRFSAERLKGVDSTLKIQPAKLEDSAVYLCASSLGTGWGTSNTEAFFGQGTRLTVV.

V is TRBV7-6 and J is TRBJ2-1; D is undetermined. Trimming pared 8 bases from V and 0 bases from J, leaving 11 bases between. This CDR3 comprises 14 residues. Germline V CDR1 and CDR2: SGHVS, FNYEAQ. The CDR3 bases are TGTGCCAGCTCGGGCTACACCTCCTACAATGAGCAGTTCTTC. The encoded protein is CASSGYTSYNEQFF.

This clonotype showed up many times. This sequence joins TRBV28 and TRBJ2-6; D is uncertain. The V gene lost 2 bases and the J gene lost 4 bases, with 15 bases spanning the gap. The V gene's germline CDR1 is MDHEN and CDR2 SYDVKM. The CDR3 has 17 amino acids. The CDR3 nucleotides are TGTGCCAGCAGTTTAGAGACCCTCTCACCCGGGGCCAACGTCCTGACTTTC. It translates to CASSLETLSPGANVLTF.

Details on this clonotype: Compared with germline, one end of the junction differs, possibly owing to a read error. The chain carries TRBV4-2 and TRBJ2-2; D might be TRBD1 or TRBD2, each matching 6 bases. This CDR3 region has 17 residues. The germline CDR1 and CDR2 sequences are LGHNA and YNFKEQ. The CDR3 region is CASSRRGDIPNTEELFF. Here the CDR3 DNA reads TGTGCCAGCAGCCGAAGGGGGGACATCCCGAACACCGAGGAGCTGTTTTTT.

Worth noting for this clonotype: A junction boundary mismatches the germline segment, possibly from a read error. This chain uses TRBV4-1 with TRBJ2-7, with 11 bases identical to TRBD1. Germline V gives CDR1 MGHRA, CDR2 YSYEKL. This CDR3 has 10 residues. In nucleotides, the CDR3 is TGCGCCAGCAACCCGGGACAGGGGGGCTTC. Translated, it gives CASNPGQGGF.

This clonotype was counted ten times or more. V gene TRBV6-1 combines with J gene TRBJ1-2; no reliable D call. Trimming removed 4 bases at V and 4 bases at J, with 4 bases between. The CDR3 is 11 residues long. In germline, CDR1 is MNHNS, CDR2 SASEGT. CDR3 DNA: TGTGCCAGCAGTGGAAGCTATGGCTACACCTTC. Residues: CASSGSYGYTF.

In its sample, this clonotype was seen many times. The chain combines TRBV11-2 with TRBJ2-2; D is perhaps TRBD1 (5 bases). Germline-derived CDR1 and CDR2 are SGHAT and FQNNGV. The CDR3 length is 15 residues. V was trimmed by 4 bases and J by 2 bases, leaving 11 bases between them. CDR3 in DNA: TGTGCCAGCAGCTCGATCAGGGTCAACACCGGGGAGCTGTTTTTT. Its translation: CASSSIRVNTGELFF.

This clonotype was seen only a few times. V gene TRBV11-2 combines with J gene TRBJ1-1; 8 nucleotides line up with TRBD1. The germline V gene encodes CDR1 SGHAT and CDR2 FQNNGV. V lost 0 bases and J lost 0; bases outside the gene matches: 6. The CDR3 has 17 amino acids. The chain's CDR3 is CASSLDRGRRMNTEAFF. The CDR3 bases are TGTGCCAGCAGCTTAGACAGGGGGCGAAGGATGAACACTGAAGCTTTCTTT.

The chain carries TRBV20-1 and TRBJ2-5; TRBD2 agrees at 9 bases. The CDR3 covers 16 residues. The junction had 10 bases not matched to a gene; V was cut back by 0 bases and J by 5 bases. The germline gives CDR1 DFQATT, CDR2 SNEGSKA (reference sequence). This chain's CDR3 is CSARDHGGRARETQYF. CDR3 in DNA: TGCAGTGCTAGAGATCATGGCGGGAGGGCCAGGGAGACCCAGTACTTC.

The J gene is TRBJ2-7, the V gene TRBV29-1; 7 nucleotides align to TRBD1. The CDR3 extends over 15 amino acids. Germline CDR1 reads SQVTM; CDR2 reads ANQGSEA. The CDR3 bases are TGCAGTGCCACCACACCGGGACAGAGCTCCTACGAGCAGTACTTC. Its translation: CSATTPGQSSYEQYF.

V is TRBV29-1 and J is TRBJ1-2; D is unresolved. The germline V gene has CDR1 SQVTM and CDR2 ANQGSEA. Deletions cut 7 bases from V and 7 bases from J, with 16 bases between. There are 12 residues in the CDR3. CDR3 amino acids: CSGLVGVGGYTF. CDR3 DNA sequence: TGCAGCGGACTAGTCGGGGTCGGTGGCTACACCTTC.

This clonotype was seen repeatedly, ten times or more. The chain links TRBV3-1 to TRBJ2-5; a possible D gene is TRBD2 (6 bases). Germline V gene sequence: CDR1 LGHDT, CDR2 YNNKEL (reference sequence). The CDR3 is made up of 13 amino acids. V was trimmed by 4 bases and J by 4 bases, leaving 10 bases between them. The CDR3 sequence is CASSPGTSETQYF. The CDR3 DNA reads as TGTGCCAGCAGCCCCGGGACTTCAGAGACCCAGTACTTC.

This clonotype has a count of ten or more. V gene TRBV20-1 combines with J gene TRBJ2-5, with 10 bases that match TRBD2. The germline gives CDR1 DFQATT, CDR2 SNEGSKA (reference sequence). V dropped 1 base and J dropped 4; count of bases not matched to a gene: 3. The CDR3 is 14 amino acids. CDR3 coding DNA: TGCAGTGCTAGAGGGGGGACTAGCGTAGAGACCCAGTACTTC. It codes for CSARGGTSVETQYF.

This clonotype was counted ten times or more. For the CDR3, the DNA is TGCAGCGTCGCCGGTTCGGGGCCAGATACGCAGTATTTT. This codes for CSVAGSGPDTQYF. This chain uses TRBV29-1 with TRBJ2-3, with D perhaps being TRBD1 or TRBD2 (5 bases each). Deletions cut 6 bases from V and 4 bases from J, with 14 bases between. Germline lookup yields CDR1 SQVTM and CDR2 ANQGSEA. CDR3 length: 13 residues.